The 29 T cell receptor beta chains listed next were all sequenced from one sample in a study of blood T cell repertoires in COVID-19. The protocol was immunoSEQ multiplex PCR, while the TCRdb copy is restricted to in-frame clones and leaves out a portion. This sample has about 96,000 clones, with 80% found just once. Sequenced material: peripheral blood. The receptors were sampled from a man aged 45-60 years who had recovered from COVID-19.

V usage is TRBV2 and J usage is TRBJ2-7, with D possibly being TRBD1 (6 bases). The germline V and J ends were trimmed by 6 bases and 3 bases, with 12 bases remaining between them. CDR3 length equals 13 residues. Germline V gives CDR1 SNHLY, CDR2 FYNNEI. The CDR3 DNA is TGTGCCAGCAGAGGGGGACCGGTCTACGAGCAGTACTTC. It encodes CASRGGPVYEQYF.

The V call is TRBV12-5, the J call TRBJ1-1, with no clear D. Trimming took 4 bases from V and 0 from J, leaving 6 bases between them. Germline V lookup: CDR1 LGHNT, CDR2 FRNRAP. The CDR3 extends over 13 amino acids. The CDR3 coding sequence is TGTGCTAGTGGTTCGAGGATGAACACTGAAGCTTTCTTT. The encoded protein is CASGSRMNTEAFF. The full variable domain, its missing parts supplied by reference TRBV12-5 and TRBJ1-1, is DARVTQTPRHKVTEMGQEVTMRCQPILGHNTVFWYRQTMMQGLELLAYFRNRAPLDDSGMPKDRFSAEMPDATLATLKIQPSEPRDSAVYFCASGSRMNTEAFFGQGTRLTVV.

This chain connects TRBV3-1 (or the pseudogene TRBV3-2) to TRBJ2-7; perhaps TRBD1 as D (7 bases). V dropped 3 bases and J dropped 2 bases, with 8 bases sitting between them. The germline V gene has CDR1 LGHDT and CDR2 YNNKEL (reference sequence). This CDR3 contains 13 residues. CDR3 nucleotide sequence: TGTGCCAGCAGCCACAGGGGGGCCTACGAGCAGTACTTC. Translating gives CASSHRGAYEQYF.

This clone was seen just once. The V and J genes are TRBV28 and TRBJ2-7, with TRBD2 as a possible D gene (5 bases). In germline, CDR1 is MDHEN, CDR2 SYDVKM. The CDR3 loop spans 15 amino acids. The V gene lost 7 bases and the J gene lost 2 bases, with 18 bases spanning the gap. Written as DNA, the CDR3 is TGTGCCAGCACCGACCTAGGAGACTACGCCTACGAGCAGTACTTC. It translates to CASTDLGDYAYEQYF.

CDR3 in amino acids: CASAQAPGLTYNEQFF. The CDR3 DNA follows: TGTGCCAGCGCCCAGGCCCCGGGACTGACCTACAATGAGCAGTTCTTC. The rearrangement uses TRBV6-4 and TRBJ2-1; tentatively, D is TRBD2 (6 bases). The CDR3 is 16 residues long. Germline-derived CDR1 and CDR2 are MRHNA and SNTAGT. V was trimmed by 8 bases and J by 2 bases, leaving 19 bases between them.

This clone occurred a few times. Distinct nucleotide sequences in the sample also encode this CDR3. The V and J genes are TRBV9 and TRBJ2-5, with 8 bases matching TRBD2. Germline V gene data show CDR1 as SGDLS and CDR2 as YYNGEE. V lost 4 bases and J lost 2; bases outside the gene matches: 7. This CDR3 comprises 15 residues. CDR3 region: CASSPRGGNQETQYF. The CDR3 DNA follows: TGTGCCAGCAGCCCCCGGGGGGGGAATCAAGAGACCCAGTACTTC.

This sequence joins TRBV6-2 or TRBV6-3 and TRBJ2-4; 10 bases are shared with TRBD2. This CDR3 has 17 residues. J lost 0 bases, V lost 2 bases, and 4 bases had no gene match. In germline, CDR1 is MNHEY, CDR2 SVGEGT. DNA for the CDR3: TGTGCCAGCAGTTACGCTAGCGGGGGTCCAGCCAAAAACATTCAGTACTTC. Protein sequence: CASSYASGGPAKNIQYF.

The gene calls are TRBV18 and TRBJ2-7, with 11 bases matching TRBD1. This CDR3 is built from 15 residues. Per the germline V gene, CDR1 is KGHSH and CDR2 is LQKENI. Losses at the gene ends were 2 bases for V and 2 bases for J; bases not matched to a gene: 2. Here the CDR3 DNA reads TGTGCCAGCTCACCAGTGGGACAGGGGGCCTACGAGCAGTACTTC. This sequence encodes CASSPVGQGAYEQYF.

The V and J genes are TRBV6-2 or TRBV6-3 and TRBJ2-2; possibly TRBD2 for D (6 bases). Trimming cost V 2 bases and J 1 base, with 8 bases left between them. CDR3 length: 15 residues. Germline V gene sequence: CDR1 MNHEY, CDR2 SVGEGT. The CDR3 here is CASSYGGVNTGELFF. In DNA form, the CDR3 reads TGTGCCAGCAGTTACGGCGGGGTGAACACCGGGGAGCTGTTTTTT.

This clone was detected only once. CDR3: CASRRTGAETQYF. In nucleotides, the CDR3 is TGTGCCAGCAGGAGGACAGGGGCAGAGACCCAGTACTTC. This chain links TRBV12-3 or TRBV12-4 with TRBJ2-5; 9 nucleotides agree with TRBD1. V was pared by 6 bases and J by 4 bases, with 3 bases of the junction left unmatched. There are 13 residues in the CDR3.

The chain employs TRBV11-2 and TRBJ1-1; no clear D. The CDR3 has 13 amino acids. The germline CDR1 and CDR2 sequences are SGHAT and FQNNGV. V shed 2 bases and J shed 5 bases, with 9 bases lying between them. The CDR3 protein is CASSLTRDTEAFF. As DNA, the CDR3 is TGTGCCAGCAGCTTAACTCGAGATACTGAAGCTTTCTTT.

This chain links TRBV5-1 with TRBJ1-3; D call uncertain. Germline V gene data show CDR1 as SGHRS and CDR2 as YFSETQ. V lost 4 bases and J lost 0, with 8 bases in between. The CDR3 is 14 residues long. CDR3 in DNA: TGCGCCAGCAGCGCCGGGATCTCTGGAAACACCATATATTTT. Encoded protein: CASSAGISGNTIYF.

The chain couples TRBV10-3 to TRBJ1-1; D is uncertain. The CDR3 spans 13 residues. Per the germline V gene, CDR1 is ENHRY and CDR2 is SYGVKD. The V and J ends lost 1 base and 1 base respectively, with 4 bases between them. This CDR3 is CAISEFRNTEAFF. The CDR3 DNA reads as TGTGCCATCAGTGAGTTCAGGAACACTGAAGCTTTCTTT.

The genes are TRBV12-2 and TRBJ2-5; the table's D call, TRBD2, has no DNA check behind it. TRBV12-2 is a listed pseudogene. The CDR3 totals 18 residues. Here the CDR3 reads CASRLVGTSGRESETQYF. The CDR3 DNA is TGTGCAAGTCGCTTAGTCGGGACTAGCGGGAGGGAATCCGAGACCCAGTACTTC.

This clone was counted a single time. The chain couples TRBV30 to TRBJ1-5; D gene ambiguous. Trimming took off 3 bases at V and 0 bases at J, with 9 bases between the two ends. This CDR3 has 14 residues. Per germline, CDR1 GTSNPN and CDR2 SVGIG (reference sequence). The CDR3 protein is CAWSETASNQPQHF. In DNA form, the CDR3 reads TGTGCCTGGAGCGAAACAGCTAGCAATCAGCCCCAGCATTTT.

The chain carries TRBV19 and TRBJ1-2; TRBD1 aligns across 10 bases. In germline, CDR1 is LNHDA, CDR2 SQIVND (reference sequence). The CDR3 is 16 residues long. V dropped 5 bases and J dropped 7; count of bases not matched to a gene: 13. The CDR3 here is CASSSPAGTGERGYTF. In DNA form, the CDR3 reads TGTGCCAGTAGTTCCCCTGCCGGGACAGGGGAGCGTGGCTACACCTTC.

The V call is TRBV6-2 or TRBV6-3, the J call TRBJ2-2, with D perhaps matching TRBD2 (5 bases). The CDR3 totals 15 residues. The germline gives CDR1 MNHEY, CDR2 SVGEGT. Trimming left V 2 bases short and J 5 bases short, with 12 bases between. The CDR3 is CASSYEDLPTGELFF. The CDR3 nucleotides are TGTGCCAGCAGTTACGAGGACTTACCGACCGGGGAGCTGTTTTTT.

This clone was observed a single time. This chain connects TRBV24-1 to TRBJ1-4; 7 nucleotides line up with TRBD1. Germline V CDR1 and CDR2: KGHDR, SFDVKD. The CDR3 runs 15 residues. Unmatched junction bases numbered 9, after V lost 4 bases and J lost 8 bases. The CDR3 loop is CATSETTGVGEKLFF. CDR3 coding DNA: TGTGCCACCAGTGAGACCACAGGGGTCGGGGAAAAACTGTTTTTT.

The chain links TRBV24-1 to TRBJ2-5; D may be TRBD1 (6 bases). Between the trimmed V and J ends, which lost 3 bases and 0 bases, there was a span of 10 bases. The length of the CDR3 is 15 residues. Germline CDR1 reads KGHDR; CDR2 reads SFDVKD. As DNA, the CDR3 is TGTGCCACCAGTGATGTGGGGGACAACCAAGAGACCCAGTACTTC. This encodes CATSDVGDNQETQYF.

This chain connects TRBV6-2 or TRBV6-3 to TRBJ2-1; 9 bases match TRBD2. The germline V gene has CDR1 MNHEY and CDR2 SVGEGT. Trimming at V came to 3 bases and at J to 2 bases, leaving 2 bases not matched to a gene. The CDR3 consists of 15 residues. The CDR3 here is CASSYLAGPYNEQFF. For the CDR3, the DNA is TGTGCCAGCAGTTATCTAGCGGGACCCTACAATGAGCAGTTCTTC.

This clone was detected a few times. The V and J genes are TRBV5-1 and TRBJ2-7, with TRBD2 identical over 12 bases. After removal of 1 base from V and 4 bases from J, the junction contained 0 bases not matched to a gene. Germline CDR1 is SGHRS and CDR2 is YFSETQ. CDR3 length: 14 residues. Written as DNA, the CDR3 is TGCGCCAGCAGCTTGACTAGCGGGGGGTACGAGCAGTACTTC. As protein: CASSLTSGGYEQYF.

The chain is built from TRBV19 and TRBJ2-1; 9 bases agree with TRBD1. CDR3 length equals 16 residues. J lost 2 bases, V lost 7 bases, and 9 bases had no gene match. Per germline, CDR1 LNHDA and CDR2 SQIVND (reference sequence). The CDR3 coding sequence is TGTGCCAGTATCCGGACCGGGACAGGGCCCTACAATGAGCAGTTCTTC. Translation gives CASIRTGTGPYNEQFF.

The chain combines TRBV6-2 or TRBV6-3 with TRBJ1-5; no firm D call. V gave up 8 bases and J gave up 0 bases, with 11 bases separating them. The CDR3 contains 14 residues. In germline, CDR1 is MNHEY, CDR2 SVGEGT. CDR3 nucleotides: TGTGCCAGCCGTTCAGGATTTAGCAATCAGCCCCAGCATTTT. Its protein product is CASRSGFSNQPQHF.

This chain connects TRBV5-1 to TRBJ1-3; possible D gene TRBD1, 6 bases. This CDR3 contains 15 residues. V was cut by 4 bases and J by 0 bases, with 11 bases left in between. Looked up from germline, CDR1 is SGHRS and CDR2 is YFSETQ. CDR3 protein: CASSQTGSSGNTIYF. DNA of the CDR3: TGCGCCAGCAGCCAGACAGGAAGCTCTGGAAACACCATATATTTT.

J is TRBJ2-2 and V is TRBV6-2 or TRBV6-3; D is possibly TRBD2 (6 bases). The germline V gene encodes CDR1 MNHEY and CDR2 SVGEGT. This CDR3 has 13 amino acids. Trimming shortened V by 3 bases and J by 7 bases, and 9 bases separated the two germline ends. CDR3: CASSYRGFGELFF. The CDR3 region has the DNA TGTGCCAGCAGTTATCGGGGGTTCGGGGAGCTGTTTTTT.

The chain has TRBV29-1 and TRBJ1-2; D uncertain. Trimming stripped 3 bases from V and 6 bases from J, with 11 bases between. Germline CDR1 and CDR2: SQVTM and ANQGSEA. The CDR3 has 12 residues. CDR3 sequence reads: CSVDSAGDGYTF. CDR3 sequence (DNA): TGCAGCGTTGACTCGGCAGGCGATGGCTACACCTTC.

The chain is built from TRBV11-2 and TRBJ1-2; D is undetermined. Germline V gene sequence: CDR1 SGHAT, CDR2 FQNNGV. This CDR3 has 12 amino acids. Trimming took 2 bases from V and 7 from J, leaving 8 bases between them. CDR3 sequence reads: CASSLLDAGYTF. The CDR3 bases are TGTGCCAGCAGCTTACTAGACGCTGGCTACACCTTC.

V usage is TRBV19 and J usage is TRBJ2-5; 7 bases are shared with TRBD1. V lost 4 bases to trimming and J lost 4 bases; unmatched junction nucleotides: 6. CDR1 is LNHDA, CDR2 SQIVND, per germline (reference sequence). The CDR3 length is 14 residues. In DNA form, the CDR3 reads TGTGCCAGTAGTAAGACAGGGTATACAGAGACCCAGTACTTC. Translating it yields CASSKTGYTETQYF.

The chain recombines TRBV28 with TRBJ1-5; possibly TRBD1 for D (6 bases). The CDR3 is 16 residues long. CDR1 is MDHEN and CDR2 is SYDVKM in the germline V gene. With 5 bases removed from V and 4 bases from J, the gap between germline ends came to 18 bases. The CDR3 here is CASSPGGRGQNQPQHF. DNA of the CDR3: TGTGCCAGCAGTCCCGGTGGAAGAGGACAGAATCAGCCCCAGCATTTT.